Listed here are 21 T cell receptor beta chains from one sample, sequenced in a study of cytomegalovirus exposure and HLA in healthy donors. With 60 Vbeta and 13 Jbeta primers, the PCR was carried out. Clones were sequenced by immunoSEQ multiplex PCR, and TCRdb holds only the in-frame ones, with some missing. The sample yields about 96,000 clones, about four fifths seen once. The source material was PBMCs. All receptors derive from a woman between 65 and 79 years old in good health and CMV-seropositive.

V gene TRBV10-3 combines with J gene TRBJ1-3, with a weak D call TRBD1 (5 bases). V was trimmed by 11 bases and J by 2 bases, leaving 10 bases between them. This CDR3 contains 12 residues. Germline V gives CDR1 ENHRY, CDR2 SYGVKD. CDR3 nucleotide sequence: TGTGCCTCAGGGCTGGCTGGAAACACCATATATTTT. Translated: CASGLAGNTIYF.

The J gene is TRBJ2-7, the V gene TRBV21-1; TRBD1, the table's D call, was not compared with the DNA. TRBV21-1 is listed as a pseudogene. This CDR3 is built from 15 residues. The CDR3 here is CASSKGHQVAYEQYF. In nucleotides, the CDR3 is TGTGCCAGCAGCAAGGGACATCAAGTAGCCTACGAGCAGTACTTC.

The rearrangement uses TRBV6-5 and TRBJ2-1; 9 positions match TRBD1. The CDR3 extends over 15 amino acids. V lost 7 bases to trimming and J lost 2 bases; unmatched junction nucleotides: 6. Germline V gene sequence: CDR1 MNHEY, CDR2 SVGAGI. The CDR3: CASTLTGGTYNEQFF. The DNA of the CDR3 is TGTGCCAGCACGCTTACAGGGGGCACCTACAATGAGCAGTTCTTC.

This clone was found a few times. V usage is TRBV5-1 and J usage is TRBJ1-1, with D hard to call. This CDR3 spans 13 amino acids. Between the trimmed V and J ends, which lost 5 bases and 0 bases, there was a span of 8 bases. Germline lookup yields CDR1 SGHRS and CDR2 YFSETQ. CDR3 sequence reads: CASRADMNTEAFF. CDR3 sequence (DNA): TGCGCCAGCAGGGCCGACATGAACACTGAAGCTTTCTTT.

The chain recombines TRBV28 with TRBJ2-5; possibly TRBD1 for D (5 bases). The CDR3 has 15 amino acids. Germline CDR1 MDHEN, CDR2 SYDVKM. V was cut by 7 bases and J by 4 bases, with 19 bases left in between. The CDR3 bases are TGTGCCAGCACCAAACCCCTGGGGCGAGGAGAGACCCAGTACTTC. This encodes CASTKPLGRGETQYF. Full variable domain (outside the CDR3, taken from reference TRBV28 and TRBJ2-5): DVKVTQSSRYLVKRTGEKVFLECVQDMDHENMFWYRQDPGLGLRLIYFSYDVKMKEKGDIPEGYSVSREKKERFSLILESASTNQTSMYLCASTKPLGRGETQYFGPGTRLLVL.

This clone was counted a few times. V is TRBV30 and J is TRBJ2-7; weak D call: TRBD2 (6 bases). The germline CDR1 and CDR2 sequences are GTSNPN and SVGIG (reference sequence). V was cut by 0 bases and J by 4 bases, with 13 bases left in between. The CDR3 length is 14 residues. The CDR3 region is CAWSVRGRSYEQYF. CDR3 DNA sequence: TGTGCCTGGAGTGTACGGGGGAGGTCATACGAGCAGTACTTC.

The chain recombines TRBV28 with TRBJ1-5; D remains ambiguous. Trimming stripped 3 bases from V and 4 bases from J, with 13 bases between. The CDR3 has 15 amino acids. CDR1 and CDR2 (germline): MDHEN, SYDVKM. Written as DNA, the CDR3 is TGTGCCAGCAGTTTGGTGGGAGCCTTAAATCAGCCCCAGCATTTT. Translated, it gives CASSLVGALNQPQHF.

By share, this clone ranks as medium-sized. V is TRBV11-2 and J is TRBJ2-1; TRBD2 matches at 11 bases. V trimming: 3 bases; J trimming: 10 bases; junction bases outside the gene matches: 20. The CDR3 consists of 19 residues. Germline assignment: CDR1 SGHAT and CDR2 FQNNGV. CDR3 in DNA: TGTGCCAGCAGCTTTTTTCCGGAGACTAGCGGGGACGCTGGCAACGAGCAGTTCTTC. It encodes CASSFFPETSGDAGNEQFF. The variable domain in full, with the rest retrieved from reference TRBV11-2 and TRBJ2-1, is EAGVAQSPRYKIIEKRQSVAFWCNPISGHATLYWYQQILGQGPKLLIQFQNNGVVDDSQLPKDRFSAERLKGVDSTLKIQPAKLEDSAVYLCASSFFPETSGDAGNEQFFGPGTRLTVL.

J is TRBJ2-3 and V is TRBV5-1, with 9 bases fitting TRBD1. The CDR3 has 13 amino acids. The V and J ends lost 7 bases and 3 bases, in that order; junction bases with no gene match: 3. CDR1 SGHRS and CDR2 YFSETQ come from the germline V gene. The CDR3 loop reads CASRDRETDTQYF. The CDR3 coding sequence is TGCGCCAGCCGGGACAGGGAAACAGATACGCAGTATTTT.

The chain links TRBV7-2 to TRBJ2-3, with D possibly TRBD1 on 6 matching bases. The V and J ends lost 5 bases and 0 bases respectively, with 9 bases between them. The length of the CDR3 is 14 residues. Germline lookup yields CDR1 SGHTA and CDR2 FQGNSA. This CDR3 reads CASSPGASTDTQYF. The DNA of the CDR3 is TGTGCCAGCAGCCCAGGGGCTAGCACAGATACGCAGTATTTT.

This chain links TRBV7-2 with TRBJ2-2, with TRBD1 as a possible D gene (6 bases). The ends were cut back, 4 bases at V and 5 bases at J, with 17 bases in the middle. This CDR3 is 16 amino acids long. Per germline, CDR1 SGHTA and CDR2 FQGNSA. The CDR3 bases are TGTGCCAGCAGCTCGACTACAGGGTTGGGAACCGGGGAGCTGTTTTTT. This encodes CASSSTTGLGTGELFF.

This clone was observed a few times. This chain links TRBV6-1 with TRBJ2-5; 9 nucleotides agree with TRBD2. The V segment lost 2 bases and the J segment 1 base; nucleotides outside the gene matches: 5. CDR1 and CDR2 from the germline V gene are MNHNS and SASEGT. CDR3 size: 16 residues. CDR3 sequence (DNA): TGTGCCAGCAGTGAATTAGTGCGGGGGGGCCAAGAGACCCAGTACTTC. It codes for CASSELVRGGQETQYF.

The chain recombines TRBV19 with TRBJ1-2; D is unresolved. The V and J ends lost 2 bases and 2 bases respectively, with 6 bases between them. Germline loops: CDR1 LNHDA, CDR2 SQIVND (reference sequence). This CDR3 has 13 residues. CDR3 residues: CASSISPNYGYTF. Here the CDR3 DNA reads TGTGCCAGTAGTATAAGCCCAAACTATGGCTACACCTTC.

This clone was recorded once. The V call is TRBV28, the J call TRBJ1-3, with D unresolved. Germline lookup yields CDR1 MDHEN and CDR2 SYDVKM. The CDR3 spans 17 residues. V was pared by 2 bases and J by 5 bases, with 19 bases between. As DNA, the CDR3 is TGTGCCAGCAGTTTACCTGGAGAGGGCAGGAAAAGAAACACCATATATTTT. This codes for CASSLPGEGRKRNTIYF. The complete variable domain, with remaining parts taken from reference TRBV28 and TRBJ1-3, reads DVKVTQSSRYLVKRTGEKVFLECVQDMDHENMFWYRQDPGLGLRLIYFSYDVKMKEKGDIPEGYSVSREKKERFSLILESASTNQTSMYLCASSLPGEGRKRNTIYFGEGSWLTVV.

The rearrangement joins TRBV14 to TRBJ2-1; 7 nucleotides agree with TRBD2. From germline, CDR1 is SGHDN and CDR2 FVKESK. The CDR3 is 13 amino acids. V dropped 7 bases and J dropped 4; count of bases not matched to a gene: 4. The CDR3 loop is CASKGLDYNEQFF. The CDR3 DNA reads as TGTGCCAGCAAAGGACTAGATTACAATGAGCAGTTCTTC.

This sequence joins TRBV4-2 and TRBJ2-7; D might be TRBD2 (5 bases). V shed 1 base and J shed 0 bases, with 13 bases lying between them. The CDR3 runs 16 residues. Germline values: CDR1 LGHNA, CDR2 YNFKEQ. The CDR3 reads CASSQGEGRDSYEQYF. CDR3 DNA: TGTGCCAGCAGCCAAGGTGAGGGCCGGGACTCCTACGAGCAGTACTTC.

This clone was seen a handful of times. The rearrangement uses TRBV7-2 and TRBJ1-6, with D unresolved. The V gene's germline CDR1 is SGHTA and CDR2 FQGNSA. The CDR3 is 13 amino acids. Trimming removed 5 bases from V and 10 bases from J, with 12 bases in between. The CDR3 DNA is TGTGCCAGCAGCCAGCCGACACTCTCACCCCTCCACTTT. Its protein is CASSQPTLSPLHF.

This clone has just a few counts. The chain is built from TRBV4-1 and TRBJ2-7; possibly TRBD2 for D (5 bases). Trimming pared 2 bases from V and 3 bases from J, leaving 14 bases between. The CDR3 spans 15 residues. CDR1 is MGHRA, CDR2 YSYEKL, per germline. The CDR3 region is CASSQQSGGGYEQYF. The CDR3 nucleotides are TGCGCCAGCAGCCAACAAAGTGGAGGAGGCTACGAGCAGTACTTC.

The genes are TRBV9 and TRBJ1-2; weak D call: TRBD1 (6 bases). V gave up 3 bases and J gave up 0 bases, with 12 bases separating them. In germline, CDR1 is SGDLS, CDR2 YYNGEE. The CDR3 length is 15 residues. CDR3 sequence reads: CASSASDSPNYGYTF. The DNA of the CDR3 is TGTGCCAGCAGCGCGTCGGACAGTCCTAACTATGGCTACACCTTC.

This chain links TRBV27 with TRBJ2-1; 7 bases map to TRBD2. With 5 bases clipped from V and 8 bases from J, the junction kept 12 bases outside the gene matches. Germline values: CDR1 MNHEY, CDR2 SMNVEV (reference sequence). This CDR3 spans 15 amino acids. CDR3 DNA: TGTGCCAGCAGTCGCCGGGGGGAGGTCGGCTATGAGCAGTTCTTC. Protein: CASSRRGEVGYEQFF.

The V and J genes are TRBV19 and TRBJ2-5; tentative D call: TRBD2 (5 bases). V shed 6 bases and J shed 4 bases, with 15 bases lying between them. This CDR3 has 14 residues. The V gene's germline CDR1 is LNHDA and CDR2 SQIVND (reference sequence). The DNA for the CDR3 is TGTGCCAGTAGCCGGGCGAGGGAATCAGAGACCCAGTACTTC. Protein: CASSRARESETQYF.